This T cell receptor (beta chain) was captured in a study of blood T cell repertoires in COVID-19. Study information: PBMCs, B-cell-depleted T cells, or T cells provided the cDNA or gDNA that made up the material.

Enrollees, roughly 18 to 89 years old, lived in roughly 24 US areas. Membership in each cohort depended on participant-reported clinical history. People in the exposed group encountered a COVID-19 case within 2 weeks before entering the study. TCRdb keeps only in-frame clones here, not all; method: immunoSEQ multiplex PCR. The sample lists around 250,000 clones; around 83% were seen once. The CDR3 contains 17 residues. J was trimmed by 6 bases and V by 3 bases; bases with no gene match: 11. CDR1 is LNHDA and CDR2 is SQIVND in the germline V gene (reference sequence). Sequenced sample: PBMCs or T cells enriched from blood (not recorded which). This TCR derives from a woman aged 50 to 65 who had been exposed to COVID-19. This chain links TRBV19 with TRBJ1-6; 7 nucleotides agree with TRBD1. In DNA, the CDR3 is TGTGCCAGTAGTATCGACAGGGCTGATAGGGTTAATTCACCCCTCCACTTT. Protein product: CASSIDRADRVNSPLHF.